This is a list of T cell receptor beta chains from one sample in a study of T cell responses to AZD1222 COVID-19 vaccine. Produced via immunoSEQ multiplex PCR; TCRdb's table is partial and in-frame only. Found here are 130,000 or so clones, about 90% of them singletons; the top ten hold approximately 5.1%. This specimen was peripheral blood, taken on day 0 of AZD1222 vaccination. These receptors were obtained from an adult in good health. The CDR3 runs from the conserved cysteine through the conserved F or W. A D gene is named only where the DNA matches it firmly. Clone size appears in some rows only: once, few, many, or a class for an expanded clone.

>.|TRBV19|.|TRBJ2-7
CASSISYRWEQYF
TGTGCCAGTAGTATTTCGTACAGGTGGGAGCAGTACTTC
>.|TRBV19|.|TRBJ2-6
CASSPEGGANVLTF
TGTGCCAGTAGTCCCGAGGGTGGGGCCAACGTCCTGACTTTC
>.|TRBV29-1|TRBD1|TRBJ2-2
CSGLGQSNTGELFF
TGCAGCGGGCTGGGACAGTCGAACACCGGGGAGCTGTTTTTT
>.|TRBV29-1|.|TRBJ2-5
CSVEGQRLIETQYF
TGCAGCGTTGAAGGGCAGAGACTAATAGAGACCCAGTACTTC
>.|TRBV18|.|TRBJ2-5
CASSPLGSVGETQYF
TGTGCCAGCTCACCACTCGGGAGCGTTGGGGAGACCCAGTACTTC
>.|TRBV9|.|TRBJ2-7
CASSSGNEQYF
TGTGCCAGCAGTTCAGGGAACGAGCAGTACTTC
>.|TRBV11-2|.|TRBJ2-7
CASSHRAEPYEQYF
TGTGCCAGCAGCCACCGGGCGGAACCCTACGAGCAGTACTTC
>few|TRBV27|TRBD2|TRBJ2-7
CASSPLAGSSYEQYF
TGTGCCAGCAGTCCATTAGCGGGATCCTCCTACGAGCAGTACTTC
>.|TRBV6-5|.|TRBJ1-5
CAGSGGGDQPQHF
TGTGCCGGTTCGGGGGGGGGAGATCAGCCCCAGCATTTT
>.|TRBV24-1|TRBD1|TRBJ1-2
CATSDLTGFYTF
TGTGCCACCAGTGACCTGACAGGGTTCTACACCTTC
>.|TRBV6-5|.|TRBJ2-7
CASSSPGHTYEQYF
TGTGCCAGCAGTTCCCCGGGACACACCTACGAGCAGTACTTC
>.|TRBV12-3/TRBV12-4|.|TRBJ1-2
CASRYRDGYTF
TGTGCCAGCAGGTACAGGGACGGCTACACCTTC
>.|TRBV27|.|TRBJ1-2
CASSSSTRGYTF
TGTGCCAGCAGTTCATCCACCCGCGGCTACACCTTC
>.|TRBV7-3|TRBD2|TRBJ2-1
CASSLTSRLAGNEQFF
TGTGCCAGCAGCTTAACGTCCCGACTAGCGGGTAATGAGCAGTTCTTC
>once|TRBV9|TRBD1|TRBJ1-1
CASSAAPGQVNTEAFF
TGTGCCAGCAGCGCGGCTCCGGGACAGGTAAACACTGAAGCTTTCTTT
>.|TRBV3-1/TRBV3-2|TRBD1|TRBJ1-1
CASSRSGTANSLIGFF
TGTGCCAGCAGCCGATCCGGGACAGCGAACTCTCTAATTGGGTTTTTT